The rows below give T cell receptor beta chains drawn from one sample of a study of shared clonotypes between healthy human individuals. Sequencing used immunoSEQ multiplex PCR; TCRdb keeps in-frame clones, though not all of them. The table lists a few hundred thousand clones, about 74% of them singletons. Sequencing was performed on memory CD4+ T cells sorted from blood. The source is a man younger than 40 in good health. Each CDR3 is given with its conserved first and last residue. A D gene is named only where the DNA matches it firmly. The size field is filled for only some rows; it gives once, few, many or a size class.

.,TRBD1,TRBJ1-5,TRBV18,CASSAGQGYDQPQHF,TGTGCCAGCTCAGCCGGACAGGGTTACGATCAGCCCCAGCATTTT
.,.,TRBJ1-4,TRBV28,CASSRTDIREKLFF,TGTGCCAGCAGCCGGACAGATATTCGTGAAAAACTGTTTTTT
.,.,TRBJ1-1,TRBV6-1,CASRQTMNTEAFF,TGTGCCAGCAGGCAGACTATGAACACTGAAGCTTTCTTT
medium-sized,.,TRBJ2-7,TRBV5-1,CASSLGGTGTSYEQYF,TGCGCCAGCAGCTTGGGGGGCACAGGGACGTCCTACGAGCAGTACTTC
once,TRBD1,TRBJ2-1,TRBV7-9,CASISSGTGGYYEQFF,TGTGCCAGCATATCCTCCGGGACAGGGGGATATTATGAGCAGTTCTTC
few,.,TRBJ1-1,TRBV28,CASSFKVEAFF,TGTGCCAGCAGTTTCAAGGTAGAAGCTTTCTTT
.,TRBD2,TRBJ2-7,TRBV30,CAWSPHSGSGSYEQYF,TGTGCCTGGAGTCCCCACTCGGGAAGCGGGAGCTACGAGCAGTACTTC
.,.,TRBJ2-7,TRBV9,CASSVGGPDYEQYF,TGTGCCAGCAGCGTAGGAGGCCCGGACTACGAGCAGTACTTC
.,TRBD2,TRBJ2-7,TRBV5-1,CAIRLAGYSLSYEQYF,TGCGCCATTCGACTAGCGGGCTATAGCCTTTCCTACGAGCAGTACTTC
.,.,TRBJ1-4,TRBV7-8,CASSPQGREKLFF,TGTGCCAGCAGCCCGCAGGGTAGAGAAAAACTGTTTTTT
once,.,TRBJ2-1,TRBV4-2,CASSQGAGSNNEQFF,TGTGCCAGCAGCCAAGGCGCAGGGTCGAACAATGAGCAGTTCTTC
few,.,TRBJ1-1,TRBV5-1,CASSPEILNTEAFF,TGCGCCAGCAGCCCGGAAATACTGAACACTGAAGCTTTCTTT
.,.,TRBJ2-3,TRBV20-1,CSARTQETQYF,TGCAGTGCTAGGACACAGGAGACGCAGTATTTT
.,.,TRBJ2-5,TRBV14,CASSQGGAQYF,TGTGCCAGCAGCCAAGGAGGTGCCCAGTACTTC
.,TRBD1,TRBJ1-2,TRBV5-1,CASATGTGTGKGYTF,TGCGCCTCCGCCACCGGGACCGGGACAGGGAAAGGCTACACCTTC
.,TRBD1,TRBJ1-2,TRBV30,CAWGRDRPYGYTF,TGTGCCTGGGGCAGGGACAGACCATATGGCTACACCTTC
.,.,TRBJ1-1,TRBV18,CASSPNQGPTEAFF,TGTGCCAGCTCACCGAATCAGGGCCCCACTGAAGCTTTCTTT
.,TRBD1,TRBJ1-1,TRBV4-1,CASLPGDRGRRTEAFF,TGCGCCAGCCTTCCCGGGGACAGGGGGCGACGGACTGAAGCTTTCTTT
once,TRBD1,TRBJ1-4,TRBV28,CASSRQGRGKLFF,TGTGCCAGCAGTCGACAGGGGCGGGGAAAACTGTTTTTT
few,TRBD1,TRBJ1-5,TRBV6-5,CASSAGTGSNQPQHF,TGTGCCAGCAGCGCCGGGACAGGTAGCAATCAGCCCCAGCATTTT
.,.,TRBJ2-2,TRBV5-1,CASSLGASGELFF,TGCGCCAGCAGCTTGGGGGCCTCCGGGGAGCTGTTTTTT
few,TRBD2,TRBJ2-1,TRBV7-8,CASSPWTSGYNEQFF,TGTGCCAGCAGCCCGTGGACTAGCGGGTACAATGAGCAGTTCTTC
.,TRBD2,TRBJ2-7,TRBV28,CASSNGGSGIYEQYF,TGTGCCAGCAGCAATGGGGGTAGCGGGATATACGAGCAGTACTTC
few,TRBD1,TRBJ1-1,TRBV5-4,CASSRQGNTEAFF,TGTGCCAGCAGCCGACAGGGCAACACTGAAGCTTTCTTT
few,TRBD2,TRBJ2-7,TRBV28,CASSSLAGYEQYF,TGTGCCAGCAGTTCCCTAGCGGGCTACGAGCAGTACTTC
.,TRBD1,TRBJ1-1,TRBV7-3,CASSRQGEGTEAFF,TGTGCCAGCAGCCGACAGGGGGAAGGAACTGAAGCTTTCTTT
many,.,TRBJ2-5,TRBV7-9,CASSLALGEETQYF,TGTGCCAGCAGCTTAGCGTTGGGCGAGGAGACCCAGTACTTC
few,.,TRBJ2-1,TRBV6-1,CASSEALHGTEQFF,TGTGCCAGCAGTGAAGCGCTTCACGGGACAGAGCAGTTCTTC
.,.,TRBJ1-1,TRBV7-6,CASSLTGNTEAFF,TGTGCCAGCAGCCTTACAGGGAACACTGAAGCTTTCTTT
many,.,TRBJ2-3,TRBV5-1,CASSLDSQLSTDTQYF,TGCGCCAGCAGCTTGGATTCCCAGCTCAGCACAGATACGCAGTATTTT
.,.,TRBJ2-5,TRBV29-1,CSVEYRGGPFPKTQYF,TGCAGCGTTGAATATAGGGGGGGGCCGTTTCCCAAGACCCAGTACTTC